These T cell receptor beta chains were read from a single sample in a study of blood T cell repertoires in COVID-19. Sequenced by immunoSEQ multiplex PCR; TCRdb stores in-frame clones only, minus some. The sample gives approximately 270,000 clones, about 91% of which show up once; roughly 1.2% is in the top ten. Sequencing was done on a sample of PBMCs or T cells enriched from blood (not recorded which). The receptors derive from a human donor in a cohort exposed to, infected with or recovered from COVID-19 (not recorded which). The donor label of this sample is uncertain. CDR3s include the opening cysteine and the closing phenylalanine or tryptophan. Only part of the rows carry a size: once, few, many, or a class if the clone is expanded.

v_call: TRBV6-5; j_call: TRBJ2-7; clone_size: .; cdr3_aa: CASSFARTYEQYF
v_call: TRBV18; j_call: TRBJ1-1; clone_size: .; cdr3_aa: CASSPPGAGDTEAFF
v_call: TRBV29-1; j_call: TRBJ2-2; clone_size: .; cdr3_aa: CSVVAGANTGELFF
v_call: TRBV14; j_call: TRBJ1-6; clone_size: .; cdr3_aa: CASSNLGSSYNSPLHF
v_call: TRBV6-5; j_call: TRBJ1-2; clone_size: .; cdr3_aa: CASSYTGGVGYTF
v_call: TRBV6-7; j_call: TRBJ2-7; clone_size: .; cdr3_aa: CASTLLAGGHSDCEQYF
v_call: TRBV6-2/TRBV6-3; j_call: TRBJ2-7; clone_size: .; cdr3_aa: CASSYDKSYEQYF
v_call: TRBV19; j_call: TRBJ2-3; clone_size: once; cdr3_aa: CASSSLQGPDTQYF
v_call: TRBV6-5; j_call: TRBJ1-6; clone_size: .; cdr3_aa: CASRGQGDNSPLHF
v_call: TRBV6-2/TRBV6-3; j_call: TRBJ2-2; clone_size: few; cdr3_aa: CASSFDSGGVDTGELFF
v_call: TRBV5-4; j_call: TRBJ2-2; clone_size: .; cdr3_aa: CASSRGAGTGELFF
v_call: TRBV5-1; j_call: TRBJ1-5; clone_size: .; cdr3_aa: CASTPHPGLNQPQHF
v_call: TRBV25-1; j_call: TRBJ2-7; clone_size: .; cdr3_aa: CASSDSPPHEQYF
v_call: TRBV5-1; j_call: TRBJ1-1; clone_size: .; cdr3_aa: CASSLEAGSKAFF
v_call: TRBV19; j_call: TRBJ1-5; clone_size: .; cdr3_aa: CASSWRSGPQHF
v_call: TRBV7-7; j_call: TRBJ1-2; clone_size: .; cdr3_aa: CASSFAGILNYGYTF
v_call: TRBV7-8; j_call: TRBJ1-5; clone_size: .; cdr3_aa: CASSLGTGAYSNQPQHF
v_call: TRBV24-1; j_call: TRBJ2-2; clone_size: .; cdr3_aa: CATSDYTGARPPTGELFF
v_call: TRBV7-9; j_call: TRBJ1-3; clone_size: .; cdr3_aa: CASSWQGDTIYF
v_call: TRBV7-8; j_call: TRBJ2-7; clone_size: .; cdr3_aa: CASSGTSEITVNYEQYF
v_call: TRBV4-2; j_call: TRBJ1-2; clone_size: .; cdr3_aa: CASSQDVSLGDYGYTF
v_call: TRBV4-3; j_call: TRBJ2-5; clone_size: .; cdr3_aa: CASSQAIGGIETQYF
v_call: TRBV7-9; j_call: TRBJ1-2; clone_size: once; cdr3_aa: CASSLTTGISNYGYTF
v_call: TRBV11-1; j_call: TRBJ1-1; clone_size: .; cdr3_aa: CASPKKGEVSTEAFF
v_call: TRBV2; j_call: TRBJ1-4; clone_size: once; cdr3_aa: CASSDRGGNEKLFF
v_call: TRBV9; j_call: TRBJ1-3; clone_size: .; cdr3_aa: CASTQGAGNTIYF
v_call: TRBV18; j_call: TRBJ1-2; clone_size: .; cdr3_aa: CASSPRQQLGYGYTF
v_call: TRBV5-1; j_call: TRBJ2-2; clone_size: .; cdr3_aa: CASSIGQGALTGELFF
v_call: TRBV10-3; j_call: TRBJ2-7; clone_size: .; cdr3_aa: CAIRGGQGSPYEQYF
v_call: TRBV29-1; j_call: TRBJ2-5; clone_size: .; cdr3_aa: CSVDRADMPRETQYF
v_call: TRBV7-9; j_call: TRBJ2-7; clone_size: .; cdr3_aa: CASSDTDLTYEQYF
v_call: TRBV7-9; j_call: TRBJ2-2; clone_size: .; cdr3_aa: CASSLRTGGDTGELFF
v_call: TRBV9; j_call: TRBJ2-5; clone_size: once; cdr3_aa: CASSVAASGGEETQYF
v_call: TRBV4-1; j_call: TRBJ2-1; clone_size: .; cdr3_aa: CASSLQSWPYNEQFF
v_call: TRBV7-9; j_call: TRBJ1-4; clone_size: .; cdr3_aa: CASSLTQSNEKLFF
v_call: TRBV6-1; j_call: TRBJ1-1; clone_size: .; cdr3_aa: CASSETRTASEAFF
v_call: TRBV27; j_call: TRBJ2-4; clone_size: .; cdr3_aa: CATSPSLAQNIQYF
v_call: TRBV19; j_call: TRBJ2-1; clone_size: .; cdr3_aa: CASSWRGEGEQFF
v_call: TRBV19; j_call: TRBJ2-3; clone_size: .; cdr3_aa: CASNLHGEDTQYF
v_call: TRBV5-1; j_call: TRBJ1-6; clone_size: .; cdr3_aa: CASSLDGRGRESYNSPLHF
v_call: TRBV3-1/TRBV3-2; j_call: TRBJ1-3; clone_size: .; cdr3_aa: CASSQEPGVNTIYF
v_call: TRBV2; j_call: TRBJ1-1; clone_size: .; cdr3_aa: CASSGTGFKNAEAFF